This T cell receptor (beta chain) comes out of a study of cytomegalovirus exposure and HLA in healthy donors. Looking at the study overall: The same platform was used for the 130 or so validation repertoires as for the 650 to 800 first-cohort repertoires, as reported in a later analysis. The study's findings and limits: Most observed TCR sequences were rare, whereas some public TCRs were detected in many donors. It was confirmed in vitro that a few of the CMV-associated chains were specific for CMV antigens.

Assay used: immunoSEQ multiplex PCR; TCRdb lists only in-frame clones, some missing. The repertoire holds 98,000 or so clones, with about 85% as singletons. This CDR3 has 17 residues. CDR1 and CDR2 (germline): MNHEY, SMNVEV (reference sequence). V lost 4 bases and J lost 3; bases outside the gene matches: 9. A roughly 120-subject validation cohort, separate from the approximately 700-subject first cohort, supplied the donors. Concerning this clone: What it binds is not known.

The sequence was collected from a woman aged 18-29 years in good health and CMV-seronegative. The specimen sequenced was PBMCs. This rearrangement joins TRBV27 to TRBJ2-7; 13 nucleotides agree with TRBD2. The CDR3 reads CASSSPPGTSGDYEQYF. The CDR3 nucleotides are TGTGCCAGCAGTTCACCACCCGGGACTAGCGGGGACTACGAGCAGTACTTC.